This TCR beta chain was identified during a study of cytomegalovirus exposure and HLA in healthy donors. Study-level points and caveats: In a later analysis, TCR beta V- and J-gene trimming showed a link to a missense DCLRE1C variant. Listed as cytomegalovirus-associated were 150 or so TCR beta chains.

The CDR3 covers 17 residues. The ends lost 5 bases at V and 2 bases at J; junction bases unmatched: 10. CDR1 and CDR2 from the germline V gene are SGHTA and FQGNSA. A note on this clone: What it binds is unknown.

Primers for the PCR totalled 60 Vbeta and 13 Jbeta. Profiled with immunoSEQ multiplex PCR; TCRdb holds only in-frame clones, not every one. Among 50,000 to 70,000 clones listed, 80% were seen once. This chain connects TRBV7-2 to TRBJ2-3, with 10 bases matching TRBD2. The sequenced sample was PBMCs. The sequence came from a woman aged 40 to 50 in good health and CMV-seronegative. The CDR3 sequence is CASSLLAGRGFTDTQYF. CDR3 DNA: TGTGCCAGCAGCCTACTAGCGGGGAGGGGATTCACAGATACGCAGTATTTT.